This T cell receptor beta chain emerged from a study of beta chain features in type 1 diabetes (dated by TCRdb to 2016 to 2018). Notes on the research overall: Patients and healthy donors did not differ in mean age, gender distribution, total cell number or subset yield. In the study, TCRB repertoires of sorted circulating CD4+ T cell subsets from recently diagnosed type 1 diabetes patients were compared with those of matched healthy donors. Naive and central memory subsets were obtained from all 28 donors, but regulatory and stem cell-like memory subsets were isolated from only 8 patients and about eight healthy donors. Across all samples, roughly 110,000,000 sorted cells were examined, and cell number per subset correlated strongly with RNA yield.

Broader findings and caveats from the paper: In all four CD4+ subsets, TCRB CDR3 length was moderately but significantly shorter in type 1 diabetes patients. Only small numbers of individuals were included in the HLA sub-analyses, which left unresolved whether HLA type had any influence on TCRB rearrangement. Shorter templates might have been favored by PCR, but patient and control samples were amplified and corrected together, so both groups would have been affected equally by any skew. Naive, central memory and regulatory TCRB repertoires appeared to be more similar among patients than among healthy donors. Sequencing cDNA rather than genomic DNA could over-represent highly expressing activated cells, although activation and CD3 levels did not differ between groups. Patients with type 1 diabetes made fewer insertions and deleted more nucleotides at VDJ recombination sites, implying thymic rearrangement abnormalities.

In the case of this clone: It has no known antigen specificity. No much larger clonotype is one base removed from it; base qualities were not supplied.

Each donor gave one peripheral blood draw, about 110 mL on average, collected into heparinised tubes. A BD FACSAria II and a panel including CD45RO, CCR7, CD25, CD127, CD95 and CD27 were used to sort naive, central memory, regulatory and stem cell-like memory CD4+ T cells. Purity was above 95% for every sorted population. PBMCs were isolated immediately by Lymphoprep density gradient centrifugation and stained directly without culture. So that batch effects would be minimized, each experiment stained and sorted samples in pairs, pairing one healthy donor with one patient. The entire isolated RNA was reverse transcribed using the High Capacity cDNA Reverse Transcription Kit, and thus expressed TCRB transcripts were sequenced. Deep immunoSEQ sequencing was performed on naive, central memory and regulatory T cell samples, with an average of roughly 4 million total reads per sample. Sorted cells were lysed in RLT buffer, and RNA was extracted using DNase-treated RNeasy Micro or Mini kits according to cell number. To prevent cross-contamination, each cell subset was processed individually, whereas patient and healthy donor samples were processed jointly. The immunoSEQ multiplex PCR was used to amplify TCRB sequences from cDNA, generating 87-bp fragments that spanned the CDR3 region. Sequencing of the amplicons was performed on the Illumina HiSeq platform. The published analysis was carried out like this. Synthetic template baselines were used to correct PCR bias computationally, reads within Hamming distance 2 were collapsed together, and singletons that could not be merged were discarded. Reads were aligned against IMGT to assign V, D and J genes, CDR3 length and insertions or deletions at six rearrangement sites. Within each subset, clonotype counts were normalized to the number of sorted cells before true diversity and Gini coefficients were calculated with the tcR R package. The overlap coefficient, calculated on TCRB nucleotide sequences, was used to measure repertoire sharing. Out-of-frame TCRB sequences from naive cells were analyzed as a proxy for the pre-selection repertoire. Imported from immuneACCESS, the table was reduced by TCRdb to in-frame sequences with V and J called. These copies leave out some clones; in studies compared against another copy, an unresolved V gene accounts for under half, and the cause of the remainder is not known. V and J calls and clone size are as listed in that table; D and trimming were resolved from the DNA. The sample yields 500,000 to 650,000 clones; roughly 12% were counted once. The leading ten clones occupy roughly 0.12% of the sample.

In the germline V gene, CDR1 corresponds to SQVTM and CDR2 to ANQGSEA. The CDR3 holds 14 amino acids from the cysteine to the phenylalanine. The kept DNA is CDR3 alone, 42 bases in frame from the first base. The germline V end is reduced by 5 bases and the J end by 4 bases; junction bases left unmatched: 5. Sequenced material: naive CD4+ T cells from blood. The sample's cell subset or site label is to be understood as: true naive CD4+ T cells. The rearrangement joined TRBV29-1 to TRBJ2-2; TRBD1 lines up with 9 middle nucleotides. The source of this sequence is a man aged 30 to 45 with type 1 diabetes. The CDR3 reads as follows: CSVPGQGATGELFF. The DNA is TGCAGCGTTCCGGGACAGGGAGCCACCGGGGAGCTGTTTTTT.